Following are 3 T cell receptor beta chains from one sample sequenced in a study of cytomegalovirus exposure and HLA in healthy donors. PCR used 60 Vbeta primers and 13 Jbeta primers. The assay was immunoSEQ multiplex PCR, and TCRdb's table has in-frame clones only and misses some. The sample shows 200,000 to 250,000 clones, roughly 82% of them seen only once. The specimen was PBMCs. These receptors originate from a woman between 40 and 50 years old in good health and CMV-seropositive.

This chain joins TRBV18 and TRBJ1-1; the D gene is possibly TRBD1 (6 bases). This CDR3 is 17 amino acids long. Looked up from germline, CDR1 is KGHSH and CDR2 is LQKENI. The ends were cut back, 3 bases at V and 2 bases at J, with 19 bases in the middle. CDR3 sequence reads: CASSPFVVGRGNTEAFF. CDR3 nucleotide sequence: TGTGCCAGCTCACCGTTCGTCGTCGGCAGGGGAAACACTGAAGCTTTCTTT.

V usage is TRBV27 and J usage is TRBJ1-6; D unclear. Germline CDR1 reads MNHEY; CDR2 reads SMNVEV (reference sequence). V lost 6 bases, J lost 9 bases, and 12 bases lay in between. The CDR3 contains 13 residues. CDR3 nucleotides: TGTGCCAGCAGCGTAGAGAGATTTTCACCCCTCCACTTT. Protein sequence: CASSVERFSPLHF.

The V and J genes are TRBV7-3 and TRBJ1-2; TRBD1 aligns across 9 bases. The CDR3 contains 15 residues. Trimming at V came to 4 bases and at J to 11 bases, leaving 14 bases not matched to a gene. Germline CDR1 and CDR2: SGHTA and FQGTGA. DNA for the CDR3: TGTGCCAGCAGCTCAACGGGACAGGGAATGGGGTCTTACACCTTC. It yields the protein CASSSTGQGMGSYTF.